This T cell receptor (beta chain) emerged from a study of spatial heterogeneity in lung cancer. Study at large: Sequences of the beta chain were consistently detected in greater numbers than alpha-chain sequences.

The time point denotes: sample taken at primary tumor resection. TCRs were sequenced from unsorted whole RNA of tumor, nontumor lung or PBMC. The CDR3 contains 15 residues. J was trimmed by 5 bases and V by 2 bases; bases with no gene match: 5. From germline, CDR1 is SGDLS and CDR2 YYNGEE. TCRdb re-called the 5' RACE reads with MiXCR, one entry per CDR3 protein. Found here are 600 to 700 distinct CDR3 sequences, roughly half of them singletons; the top ten hold over 12%. This clonotype was counted only a few times. Because this beta chain is a stray read in a library intended to capture alpha chains, its abundance should not be given much weight.

The specimen comprised PBMCs, sampled at surgery. The source of this sequence is a male donor with early-stage non-small cell lung cancer. J is TRBJ2-1 and V is TRBV9; 9 positions agree with TRBD1. Here the CDR3 DNA reads TGTGCCAGCAGCGTCGGGACAGGGTTAAACAATGAGCAGTTCTTC. Its protein product is CASSVGTGLNNEQFF. Full variable domain (missing parts from reference TRBV9 and TRBJ2-1): DSGVTQTPKHLITATGQRVTLRCSPRSGDLSVYWYQQSLDQGLQFLIQYYNGEERAKGNILERFSAQQFPDLHSELNLSSLELGDSALYFCASSVGTGLNNEQFFGPGTRLTVL.